The entry that follows covers one T cell receptor beta chain sequence. What this receptor recognizes is not known. Within one base of it there is no much larger clone, and no base qualities were kept. TCRbeta CDR3 regions were amplified from genomic DNA by means of the immunoSEQ Assay, a bias-controlled multiplex PCR. Turning to the authors' computational methods: The number of nucleated cells in each sample was estimated from the amplification of reference gene primers within the assay. To quantify the absolute abundance of each unique TCRbeta CDR3 rearrangement, sequence reads were collapsed and filtered. For each sample, productive Simpson clonality was calculated by taking the square root of Simpson's diversity index across productive rearrangements. TCRdb re-hosts the immuneACCESS table, in-frame sequences only. Its copies lack some clones; in the studies checked, an unresolved V gene accounts for under half of them, and the cause for the rest is not known. V, J and clone size were drawn from that table, and D and trimming were deduced from the DNA. This sample has 400,000 to 550,000 clones in its table, and around 90% of those were observed once. 1.5% to 2% of the sample rests with the top ten.

The sample originates from a study of blood T cell repertoires in COVID-19 (dated by TCRdb to 2018 to 2021). In the study overall: Samples covering the acute and convalescent phases of COVID-19 were provided by collaborators in the United States, Italy and Spain. The material from the prospective study consisted of cDNA or gDNA derived from T cells, B-cell-depleted T cells, or PBMCs. Deeply sampled blood TCRbeta repertoires from subjects exposed to, actively infected with, or recovered from COVID-19 were included in the dataset. The repertoires were released in a freely available public database intended as a resource for research on the immune response to SARS-CoV-2. The samples were drawn from two sources: the first 160 participants of the ongoing ImmuneRACE study, and some 1,300 subjects contributed by 6 global collaborators. The sample metadata nearly always contained a de-identified subject ID, COVID-19 status, age in years and sex. Where HLA class I and class II types were available, the types were taken from metadata supplied by the sample provider, not from assay-based typing. Points the paper makes about the study in general: The amount of clinical and demographic metadata varied by source and participant and was provided uncurated.

Relative to germline, V is missing 3 bases and J is missing 8 bases, with 8 bases of the junction outside any gene match. The CDR3 sequence holds 14 residues, the cysteine and phenylalanine included. Only CDR3 DNA is held: 42 bases, read in frame from base 1. The germline V gene gives CDR1 as SQVTM and CDR2 as ANQGSEA. Participants in the prospective study were enrolled through a virtual design, were aged roughly 18 to 100 years, and lived in 24 United States geographic areas. Cohort assignment in the prospective study relied on participant-reported clinical history from a screening survey and a study questionnaire. Mobile phlebotomists in the prospective study collected whole blood, serum and a nasopharyngeal or oropharyngeal swab from every participant. Prospective study participants could optionally give additional blood draws and questionnaires over a roughly 2-month period. Blood samples from the prospective study were shipped frozen or at room temperature prior to DNA extraction.

The sequenced material came from PBMCs or T cells enriched from blood (not recorded which). Recombination connected TRBV29-1 to TRBJ1-2; the junction holds 11 bases that match TRBD1. This clonotype was obtained from a woman aged 18 to 35 with acute COVID-19. Here the CDR3 is given as CSVEEGQGARGYTF. The nucleotides are TGCAGCGTTGAGGAAGGACAGGGGGCGCGGGGCTACACCTTC. With the portions outside the CDR3 filled from the reference TRBV29-1 and TRBJ1-2 genes, the complete variable region becomes SAVISQKPSRDICQRGTSLTIQCQVDSQVTMMFWYRQQPGQSLTLIATANQGSEATYESGFVIDKFPISRPNLTFSTLTVSNMSPEDSSIYLCSVEEGQGARGYTFGSGTRLTVV.